This TCR beta chain was recorded in a study of naive and memory T cell subsets (dated by TCRdb to about 2017). Concerning the study at large: Sorted naive and memory T cell subsets from peripheral blood were analyzed in the study using a UMI-based, open-source pipeline for TCR alpha and beta sequencing. RNA was DNase-treated and reverse transcribed with TCR constant-region primers, mostly using SuperScript III. The functional CMV T cell responses agreed completely with IgG serology results. The research as a whole found: In both CD4 and CD8 cells, a rise in Gini index and a fall in Shannon and inverse Simpson diversity were observed from naive through CM, EM and EMRA. The repertoire findings for the naive and memory subsets could not be validated, as no ground truth was available. TCR abundance followed a power law with an exponent that was different for naive and memory subsets but consistent across the three individuals. A clonotype was defined as a single alpha or beta chain sequence rather than as a paired alpha/beta receptor. RNA-based TCR counts may be influenced by expression changes linked to T cell activation and differentiation. After error correction, over 90% of naive TCR sequences appeared only once, giving much steeper abundance distributions than memory subsets.

CDR1 and CDR2 were assigned from the germline V gene as SGHDT and YYEEEE. The CDR3 numbers 15 residues from cysteine through phenylalanine. Just the 45-base CDR3 DNA is kept, in frame starting at base 1. Trimming removed 1 base from V and 11 bases from J; the gene matches leave 14 bases unexplained. The library relied on UMI-ligation and nested PCR. The beta constant-region primer consisted of an equimolar mixture of two oligonucleotides that together covered TRBC1 and TRBC2. A single-stranded oligonucleotide bearing the SP2 primer plus a 12-nucleotide UMI was ligated onto the 3' end of the cDNA by T4 RNA ligase 1. The ligated cDNA went through four rounds of PCR with nested alpha and beta constant-region primers together with the SP2 primer. The ligation reaction was kept at 16 degrees C for about 19-25 hours. PCR2 was typically run as a SYBR Green qPCR and stopped at a predetermined threshold to prevent over-amplification. Apart from the first purification, every purification step used Agencourt AMPure XP magnetic beads. Libraries were quantified by Qubit and checked on a TapeStation, where a main peak was expected near 650 bp. Pooled libraries were sequenced on an Illumina MiSeq using v2 2x251 paired-end kits, and typically roughly 1-2.1 million reads were obtained per sample. Each sample library was pooled at around 4 nM, and about 4.5-7% PhiX was included to improve cluster recognition. Regarding the original processing steps: Using tag matching that tolerated one base-pair mismatch, Decombinator assigned V and J genes to FASTQ reads that had been processed by Demultiplexor. Collapsinator relied on UMIs to fix sequencing errors as well as frequency errors caused by PCR heterogeneity. TCRs were translated and CDR3s were extracted from the conserved cysteine to the FGXG phenylalanine by CDR3Translator, with non-productive sequences being flagged. Gini, Shannon entropy and inverse Simpson indices were computed after subsampling the repertoires to the same number of UMI-defined TCRs. Within the linear range, a power law was fitted by maximum likelihood to the distributions of clonotype abundance. Similar UMI counts, unique TCR numbers and clonal distributions were obtained with the pipeline and with MIGEC on one naive CD8 sample. The repertoires were searched for roughly 7,000 CMV-associated CDR3 sequences that had been compiled from VDJdb and a published dataset. TCRdb ran its own pipeline on the public reads, namely fastp trimming at Q25 and MiXCR clone calling, and kept in-frame beta chains. Each entry is one CDR3 protein sequence, shown with its most common DNA and genes. The V and J calls here are based on TCRdb, not the publication. For this sample the table gives roughly 91,000 distinct CDR3 sequences, of which around 14% were detected only once. The leading ten clones occupy 0.75% to 1% of the sample.

From the second PCR step on, the TCR alpha and beta chain libraries were amplified in separate reactions. The CMV status of each donor was determined by measuring IFNgamma production from CD4+ T cells after fresh PBMCs had been stimulated overnight with CMV viral lysate. CD4 T cells were positively selected using Miltenyi beads, after which CD8 T cells were positively selected from the CD4-negative fraction. After staining for CD3, CD4, CD8, CD45RA, CD27 and a live/dead dye, cells were sorted on a BD Aria II into four subsets based on CD45RA and CD27. Three healthy volunteers provided blood, and each donor's sample was split into CD4 and CD8 T cells and then further divided into four differentiation subsets. Around 0.11 L of peripheral blood was collected from each donor, and PBMC were isolated from the blood using Ficoll-Paque PLUS density-gradient centrifugation. The sorted cells were lysed in RLT buffer, after which RNA was extracted using a Qiagen RNeasy kit and kept at -80 degrees C.

This clonotype was found a few times. This clone's antigen is unknown. No much larger clone is present one base from it, and per-base qualities are unavailable. The chain uses TRBV5-6 and TRBJ1-1; TRBD1 lines up with 7 middle nucleotides. This TCR came from a human donor in good health. Specimen: central memory CD4+ T cells from blood. Explained via the paper, the cell subset or site label denotes: central memory, CD45RA- CD27+. The nucleotide sequence reads as follows: TGTGCCAGCAGCTTGTGGACCAGGGGGATGGGTGAGGCTTTCTTT. This encodes CASSLWTRGMGEAFF. With all but the CDR3 taken from the reference TRBV5-6 and TRBJ1-1 genes, the full variable domain is: DAGVTQSPTHLIKTRGQQVTLRCSPKSGHDTVSWYQQALGQGPQFIFQYYEEEERQRGNFPDRFSGHQFPNYSSELNVNALLLGDSALYLCASSLWTRGMGEAFFGQGTRLTVV.